The rows below give T cell receptor beta chains drawn from one sample of a study of radiotherapy plus CTLA-4 blockade in lung cancer. TCRdb keeps only in-frame clones here, not all; method: immunoSEQ multiplex PCR. The table lists approximately 83,000 clones, 78% of them singletons. The specimen was peripheral blood, collected from a patient treated with radiotherapy plus ipilimumab. Every receptor here comes from a human donor with non-small cell lung cancer who had a partial response to radiotherapy plus ipilimumab. Some clones in this sample may be carry-over from other donors' samples. Each CDR3 is given with its conserved first and last residue. Fields, in order: J gene, clone size, D gene, V gene, CDR3 protein. The D gene is left open where the match is weak. Expanded clones get a size class; other rows say once, few or many, or leave the size out.

TRBJ1-1 NA NA TRBV19 CASSRGGGRTEAFF
TRBJ2-7 NA NA TRBV5-4 CASSSGTFSSYEQYF
TRBJ2-7 NA NA TRBV7-8 CASSFRTVHEQYF
TRBJ2-5 once TRBD1 TRBV7-2 CASSDRGRSVAQYF
TRBJ2-5 NA NA TRBV18 CASSPQLQTQYF
TRBJ1-2 NA TRBD1 TRBV15 CATSRGQGPIYGYTF
TRBJ2-5 NA NA TRBV25-1 CASSEPRGRQETQYF
TRBJ2-1 NA TRBD2 TRBV12-5 CASGQGTSGGNEQFF
TRBJ2-5 NA NA TRBV15 CATSRDRLQETQYF
TRBJ2-7 NA TRBD1 TRBV5-1 CASSLGGLQGAIEQYF
TRBJ2-4 NA TRBD2 TRBV6-1 CASSGIPGLAEAKNIQYF
TRBJ2-2 NA TRBD1 TRBV10-2 CASGLDRVVLGNTGELFF
TRBJ1-2 once TRBD1 TRBV28 CASSLFGTGSLGYTF
TRBJ2-5 NA NA TRBV19 CASSYAGGTQYF
TRBJ2-1 NA TRBD1 TRBV2 CASNRMGTGGSEQFF
TRBJ2-2 NA TRBD2 TRBV7-8 CASSLTGLATNTGELFF
TRBJ1-4 NA NA TRBV4-2 CARSRAQRRKLFF
TRBJ2-5 NA TRBD2 TRBV10-1 CASSGLRGGPETQYF
TRBJ2-5 NA TRBD1 TRBV6-1 CASSENRGLQETQYF
TRBJ2-5 NA NA TRBV18 CASSPSGNRQRETQYF
TRBJ1-2 NA TRBD1 TRBV12-5 CASGLATGAGGYTF
TRBJ1-1 NA NA TRBV7-2 CASSLEAAFF
TRBJ1-2 NA NA TRBV18 CASFPGRVENYGYTF
TRBJ2-1 NA NA TRBV2 CASSSDFNEQFF
TRBJ2-7 NA TRBD1 TRBV23-1 CASPTDRTTDEQYF
TRBJ1-5 NA NA TRBV6-1 CASSEEPNQPQHF
TRBJ2-7 NA TRBD1 TRBV7-2 CASSLRRGQGSHEQYF